This entry features one TCR beta chain sequence. Its binding antigen is unknown. The input lacks base qualities; no much larger clone sits a single base away. This sample was included in a study of cytomegalovirus exposure and HLA in healthy donors (dated by TCRdb to about 2017). Describing the broader study: An earlier analysis of a few hundred of the donors reported 276 Gb of sequence data and 90 million to 120 million unique TCR beta sequences obtained from roughly 170 million T cells. Roughly 300 gigabases of sequencing data and 70 million to 100 million unique TCR sequences made up an early release that covered nearly 650 HLA-typed donors. The genetic ancestry cluster associated with self-reported Caucasian donors included 70% to 85% of the roughly 360 genotyped donors. The aim of the study was to test whether cataloging public T cell receptors could identify signatures of past pathogen exposure. The T cell repertoires of 666 subjects were profiled by immunosequencing and related to cytomegalovirus serostatus. In addition to the first cohort of 666 subjects, a separate validation cohort of 120 different subjects was used. High-throughput TCR immunosequencing, statistical association of individual TCRs with disease status, and machine learning were combined to predict cytomegalovirus infection status. In a later analysis, previously published TCR beta repertoires from several hundred donors were re-analyzed and high-resolution HLA genotyping was added so that TCR occurrence patterns could be studied. In the later analysis, no new phenotypic data were used to find candidate immune exposures; instead, reliance was placed on TCR beta sequences and their occurrence across donors. An earlier analysis of about 620 of the donors applied high-throughput TCR beta sequencing to assess whether each TCR beta V gene segment acted as functional or pseudogenic. Donor age, sex, ethnicity and CMV serostatus were compiled together with the repertoire data. Genome-wide SNP genotypes for about three fifths of the roughly 700 donors were used in a later genetic analysis, which treated that subset as a discovery cohort. Every repertoire in the discovery cohort had been generated on one and the same sequencing platform. HLA typing included class I and class II loci at four-digit resolution. Typing coverage differed by locus: A, B, C, DRB1 and DQB1 were typed in about 620-640 donors, DQA1 in 500 to 550, DPA1 in some 600, and DPB1 in just under 490. Five DR-DQ haplotypes were treated as single units for association and clustering because of strong linkage in the cohort. Across approximately 420 genotyped donors of the cohort, an average of about 240,000 unique TCR beta nucleotide sequences per donor were sequenced, and approximately 19% of those sequences were non-productive.

Libraries were prepared through the immunoSEQ multiplex PCR assay. The multiplex PCR relied on a mix of 60 forward primers for TCR Vbeta segments and 13 reverse primers for TCR Jbeta segments. The CDR3 region of rearranged TCR beta genes was amplified from genomic DNA by a multiplex PCR assay. On the Illumina HiSeq System, the amplified TCR beta libraries were sequenced as 87-base-pair reads. The authors processed their data as follows. A later analysis tallied 70 million to 100 million unique TCR beta chains across the 650 to 750 repertoires, and approximately 12 million of those chains were shared by two or more donors. Raw reads were error-corrected and collapsed into unique sequences with a nearest-neighbor algorithm that merged closely related sequences to remove PCR and sequencing errors. CDR3 sequences were aligned to IMGT reference sequences to assign V, D and J gene segments. For a sequence to be retained, a match of at least six nucleotides to both a V gene segment and a J gene segment was required. Rearrangements were classified as productive when the CDR3 lacked stop codons and remained in frame with V and J, and all other rearrangements were classified as non-productive. CDR3 was defined by IMGT convention, running from the second conserved V-encoded cysteine to the conserved J-encoded phenylalanine. In an earlier analysis of roughly 610 of the donors, sequences lacking an unambiguous match to a single V gene segment were excluded. In an earlier analysis of more than 500 of the donors, a V segment was called functional when productive rearrangements were above 56.7%, and segregating when the standard deviation between donors exceeded 5%. To diagnose cytomegalovirus status from the catalog of TCR beta chain sequences, a statistical classification framework was built. A later analysis assigned V and J genes by comparing TCR nucleotide sequences with IMGT/GENE-DB human TR gene sequences. In a later analysis, CDR3 sequences and most-parsimonious VDJ recombination scenarios were assigned using the TCRdist pipeline. A later analysis defined each TCR beta chain by its CDR3 amino acid sequence plus V-gene family, and excluded reads lacking a unique V-gene family. In a later analysis, fewer than 600 highly shared, low-generation-probability nucleotide sequences were removed to address suspected cross-contamination and a sequencing artifact. A later analysis calculated a clonal expansion index for each public chain from normalized within-repertoire ranks of inferred template counts. In a later analysis, generation probabilities were computed with a VDJ recombination model fitted to out-of-frame rearrangements, and the resulting probabilities were checked against IGoR. In a later analysis, hypergeometric tests were used to score TCR-TCR, TCR-HLA and TCR-CMV co-occurrence, with a repertoire-size bias correction applied to TCR pairs. To estimate false discovery rates, a later analysis permuted the HLA or CMV assignments 20 times. In a later analysis, co-occurring TCRs were grouped using DBSCAN, with TCRdist sequence similarity added in when clustering inside HLA-allele-positive subsets. Repertoires with fewer than 30,000 or more than 120,000 public chains were left out of co-occurrence clustering, as were five repertoires with anomalous nucleotide sharing. TCRdb holds this immuneACCESS table with in-frame rearrangements only. Some clones are missing; in checked studies, unresolved V genes explain under half, and the rest has no known cause. The DNA gave D and trimming, while V, J and clone size come from that table. Here the sample has 150,000 to 200,000 clones; around 80% occur a single time. Of the sample, approximately 0.69% falls within the top ten clones.

Trimming removed 0 bases from V and 5 bases from J, leaving 18 bases between the germline ends. CDR1 and CDR2 were assigned from the germline V gene (reference sequence) as SGHKS and YYEKEE. Measured from the cysteine to the phenylalanine, the CDR3 is 17 residues long. Only the CDR3 region is kept as DNA, spanning 51 bases read in frame from base 1. The cohort comprised around 700 healthy bone marrow donors. At the time of sampling, all cohort members were nominally healthy, though unrecorded immune exposures were likely present. The donor was CMV seronegative and was included in the group of about 350 seronegative cohort members. A peripheral blood sample was provided by each donor, and peripheral blood mononuclear cells were used for TCR beta sequencing. Genomic DNA extraction from the blood cell samples was performed with the Qiagen DNeasy Blood Extraction Kit. Points the paper makes about the study in general: According to a later genetic analysis, donors in an Asian-associated ancestry cluster had fewer N-insertions in productive TCRs than the roughly 700-donor mean. According to the authors, the approach could potentially be generalized to other disease states and immunological phenotypes. Because the 87-base-pair reads could not distinguish some IMGT-functional V segments, including TRBV6-2 and TRBV6-3, those segments were excluded. Most TCR sequences were seen in very few donors, while some public TCRs were found in many individuals. Assigning TCR associations to individual alleles was difficult when HLA alleles, especially DR and DQ, strongly co-occurred. In both the original and validation cohorts, the classifier was reported to diagnose cytomegalovirus status with high specificity and sensitivity. A cluster of highly shared sequence variants was judged likely to be a technical artifact of the sequencing pipeline. Seventeen rarely observed V segments, including chromosome 9 orphons, were excluded from the earlier analysis of a few hundred of the donors because counts were too low. Linkage disequilibrium might explain the correlated functional status among segregating V segments, but an unknown experimental factor could not be ruled out. In the study, around 150 TCR beta chains were listed as associated with cytomegalovirus. In a later genetic analysis, a missense DCLRE1C variant was associated with V-gene and J-gene trimming of TCR beta chains, and the association was replicated in an independent cohort. In a later analysis, most CMV-associated TCR beta chains were found to appear HLA-restricted, with HLA associations seemingly driven largely by CMV exposure. In this cohort, only TCR beta chains were sequenced, and detectable features were limited by the absence of alpha or paired-chain data. In a later analysis, several top co-occurrence clusters were reported to appear linked to parvovirus B19, influenza, CMV and Epstein-Barr virus. A further reported finding was that TCR beta sequences accurately predicted the HLA-A and HLA-B alleles for most subjects in the first cohort. Because some donors lacked HLA typing at each locus, the association tests relied only on the typed subset. A later analysis associated roughly 17,000 TCR beta sequences with specific HLA alleles at a false discovery rate of 0.05. Roughly uniform sequencing depth across donors was assumed in presence/absence analyses, although this assumption may not hold. A later analysis found that TCR association rates varied across HLA loci, with DRB1 alleles showing the most associated TCRs and HLA-C alleles the fewest. Immune exposure information for the cohort was limited to CMV serostatus. An earlier analysis of 450 to 750 of the donors showed that most TCR beta V segments appeared in productive rearrangements either about 87% or about 30% of the time, which broadly matched IMGT annotations. In vitro tests confirmed that three of the cytomegalovirus-associated TCR beta chains recognize cytomegalovirus antigens. In a later analysis, HLA-associated TCR beta chains showed more clonal expansion and lower generation probabilities than non-associated chains that were equally common.

This TCR was sampled from a woman between 35 and 50 years old in good health and CMV-seronegative. Recombination joined TRBV5-5 with TRBJ1-5; no D gene is confidently identified. The sample comprised PBMCs. The CDR3 here reads CASSLAGIGSNHQPQHF. The bases read TGTGCCAGCAGCTTGGCGGGGATCGGTAGTAATCATCAGCCCCAGCATTTT.